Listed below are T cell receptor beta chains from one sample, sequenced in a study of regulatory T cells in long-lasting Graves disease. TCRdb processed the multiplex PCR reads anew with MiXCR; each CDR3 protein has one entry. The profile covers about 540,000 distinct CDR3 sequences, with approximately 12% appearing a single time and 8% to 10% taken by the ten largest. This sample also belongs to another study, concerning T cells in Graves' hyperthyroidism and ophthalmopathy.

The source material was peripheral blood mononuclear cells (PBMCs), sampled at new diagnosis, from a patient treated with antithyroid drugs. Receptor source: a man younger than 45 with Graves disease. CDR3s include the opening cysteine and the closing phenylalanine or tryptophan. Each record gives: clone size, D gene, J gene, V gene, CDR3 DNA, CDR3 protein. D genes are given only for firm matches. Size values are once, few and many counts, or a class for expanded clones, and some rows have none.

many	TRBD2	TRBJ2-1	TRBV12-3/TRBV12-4	TGTGCCAGCAGTCCCCGGCGGGGGTTCAATGAGCAGTTCTTC	CASSPRRGFNEQFF
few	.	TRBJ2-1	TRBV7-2	TGTGCCAGCAGTCCTTTTAGGGACCTCTACAATGAGCAGTTCTTC	CASSPFRDLYNEQFF
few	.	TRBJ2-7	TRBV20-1	TGCAGTGCAGGCCAAAGCGGGCCGAGGTACGAGCAGTACTTC	CSAGQSGPRYEQYF
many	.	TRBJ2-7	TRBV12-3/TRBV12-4	TGTGCCAGCAGTTTACCCCCATGGGGGGCGGTGGGATACGAGCAGTACTTC	CASSLPPWGAVGYEQYF
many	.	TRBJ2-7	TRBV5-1	TGCGCCAGCAAGGAGTTTAGCCGAGGCGCCTACGAGCAGTACTTC	CASKEFSRGAYEQYF
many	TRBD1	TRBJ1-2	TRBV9	TGTGCCAGCAGCCTGGGACAGGGGGAGGGCTACACCTTC	CASSLGQGEGYTF
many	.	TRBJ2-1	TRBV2	TGTGCCAGCTCAGATCAGAGCTCCTACAATGAGCAGTTCTTC	CASSDQSSYNEQFF
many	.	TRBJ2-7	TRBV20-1	TGCAGTGCTAGGGACGGCGGGACTTTGGGCCTCTACGAGCAGTACTTC	CSARDGGTLGLYEQYF
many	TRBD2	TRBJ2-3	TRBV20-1	TGCAGTGCTAGAGATTCAGCGGGAGTGGGAGATACGCAGTATTTT	CSARDSAGVGDTQYF
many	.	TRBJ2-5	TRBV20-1	TGCAGTGCACAAACTTTAACGGACGTAAGTGAGACCCAGTACTTC	CSAQTLTDVSETQYF
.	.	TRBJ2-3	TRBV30	TGTGCCTGGAGTGTACCCCCTACGCAGTATTTT	CAWSVPPTQYF
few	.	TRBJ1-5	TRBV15	TGTGCCACCAGCAGCCAACAGGGTCTGGGTCAGCCCCAGCATTTT	CATSSQQGLGQPQHF
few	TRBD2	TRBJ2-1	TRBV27	TGTGCCAGCACCCTAAGCAGTTCCTTAGCGGGGAAAGAAAACAATGAGCAGTTCTTC	CASTLSSSLAGKENNEQFF
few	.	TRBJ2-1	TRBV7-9	TGTGCCAGCAGATCCCGAGACAGGCTTTCCTACAATGAGCAGTTCTTC	CASRSRDRLSYNEQFF
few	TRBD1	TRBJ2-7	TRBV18	TGTGCCAGCTCACCCCGGAGGACAGGGCCTCTGGGCGAGCAGTACTTC	CASSPRRTGPLGEQYF
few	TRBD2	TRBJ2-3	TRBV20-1	TGCAGTGCTAGAACCCCCCGGACTAGCCGCACAGATACGCAGTATTTT	CSARTPRTSRTDTQYF
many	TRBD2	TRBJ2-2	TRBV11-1	TGTGCCAGCAGCTTAAATGGAGCGGGATGGGGCACCGGGGAGCTGTTTTTT	CASSLNGAGWGTGELFF
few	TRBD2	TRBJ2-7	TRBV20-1	TGCAGTGCTAGAGATGCTTTCGGGACAGGGGGGACTAGCGGGAGCTACGAGCAGTACTTC	CSARDAFGTGGTSGSYEQYF
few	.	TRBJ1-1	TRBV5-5	TGTGCCAGCAGCTGGAGAGGGTTCGGGACTGAAGCTTTCTTT	CASSWRGFGTEAFF
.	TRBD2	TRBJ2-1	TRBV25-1	TGTGCCAGCAGTGAAAGGCCTAGCGGCCACCACTACAATGAGCAGTTCTTC	CASSERPSGHHYNEQFF
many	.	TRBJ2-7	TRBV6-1	TGTGCCAGCAGACGGGAGGGACAGGACTACGAGCAGTACTTC	CASRREGQDYEQYF
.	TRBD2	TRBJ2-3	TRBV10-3	TGTGCCATCAGTAAGGGACTAGCGGGGGAAGATACGCAGTATTTT	CAISKGLAGEDTQYF
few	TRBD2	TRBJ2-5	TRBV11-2	TGTGCCAGCAGCGCAAGCGGGAGGGCCTTTGAGACCCAGTACTTC	CASSASGRAFETQYF
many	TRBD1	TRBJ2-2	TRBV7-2	TGTGCCAGCAGCTCAGGGTGGGACAGGTCGACCGGGGAGCTGTTTTTT	CASSSGWDRSTGELFF
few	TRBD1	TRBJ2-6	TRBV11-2	TGTGCCAGCAGCCACCCCAGAGGGACAGGAACATCTGGGGCCAACGTCCTGACTTTC	CASSHPRGTGTSGANVLTF
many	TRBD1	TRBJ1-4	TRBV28	TGTGCCAGCAGACCGGCTACAGGGGGCGGATGGGCTTATGAAAAACTGTTTTTT	CASRPATGGGWAYEKLFF
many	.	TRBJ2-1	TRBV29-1	TGCAGCGTTGGAGGGATTGAGCAGTTCTTC	CSVGGIEQFF
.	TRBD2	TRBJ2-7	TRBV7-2	TGTGCCAGCAGCTTAGATGGCGGGAGAACCTACGAGCAGTACTTC	CASSLDGGRTYEQYF
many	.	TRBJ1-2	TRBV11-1	TGTGCCAGCAGCTCCGGGGAGAACTATGGCTACACCTTC	CASSSGENYGYTF
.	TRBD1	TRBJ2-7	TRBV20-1	TGCAGTGCTAGAGATCCCGGACAGGGTTTGTGGGAGCAGTACTTC	CSARDPGQGLWEQYF
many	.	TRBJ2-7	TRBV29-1	TGCAGCGCCCGGCCCACGACGGGCGAGCAGTACTTC	CSARPTTGEQYF
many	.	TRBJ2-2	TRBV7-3	TGTGCCAGCAGCTTACTGGTGACCACCGGGGAGCTGTTTTTT	CASSLLVTTGELFF
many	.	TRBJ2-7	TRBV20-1	TGCAGTGCTCTACCCCGGGAATCCTCCTACGAGCAGTACTTC	CSALPRESSYEQYF
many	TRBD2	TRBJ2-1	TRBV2	TGTGCCAGCAGGAGGAGCGGGAGGTCCTACAATGAGCAGTTCTTC	CASRRSGRSYNEQFF
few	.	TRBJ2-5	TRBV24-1	TGTGCCACCAGTGATTCCTCATGGGGCCAAGAGACCCAGTACTTC	CATSDSSWGQETQYF
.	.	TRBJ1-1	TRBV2	TGTGCCAGCAGGGGGGGGGGGGCCAACACTGAAGCTTTCTTT	CASRGGGANTEAFF
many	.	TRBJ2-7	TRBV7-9	TGTGCCAGCAGCATCCTATACGAGCAGTACTTC	CASSILYEQYF
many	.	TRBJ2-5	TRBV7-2	TGTGCCAGCAGCGAACAGCAGACCCAGTACTTC	CASSEQQTQYF
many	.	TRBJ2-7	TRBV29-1	TGCAGCCTAAGGACTACTACTTACGAGCAGTACTTC	CSLRTTTYEQYF
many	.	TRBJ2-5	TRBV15	TGTGCCACCAGCAGAGATTCCACCGGACGAGGGCAAGAGACCCAGTACTTC	CATSRDSTGRGQETQYF
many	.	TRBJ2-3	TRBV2	TGTGCCAGTTCCCGGGGGCGCCCCACAGATACGCAGTATTTT	CASSRGRPTDTQYF
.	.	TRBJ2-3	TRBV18	TGTGCCAGCTCACCAATTAGGGCAGGCACAGATACGCAGTATTTT	CASSPIRAGTDTQYF
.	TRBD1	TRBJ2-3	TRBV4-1	TGCGCCAGCAGCCAAGCCGGGACAGGCAAATACACAGATACGCAGTATTTT	CASSQAGTGKYTDTQYF
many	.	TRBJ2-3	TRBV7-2	TGTGCCAGCAGGCCCGTTGGAGATACGCAGTATTTT	CASRPVGDTQYF
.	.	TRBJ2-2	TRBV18	TGTGCCAGCTCACCACCGTGGGGGGAGAAGGACACCGGGGAGCTGTTTTTT	CASSPPWGEKDTGELFF
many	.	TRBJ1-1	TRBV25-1	TGTGCCAGCCGCTCTTCGAGGTACGCCGCTCTGAAGAACACTGAAGCTTTCTTT	CASRSSRYAALKNTEAFF
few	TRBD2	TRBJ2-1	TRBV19	TGTGCCAGTAGTATCACGGGAGGCGCTGCGGGCCATGAGCAGTTCTTC	CASSITGGAAGHEQFF
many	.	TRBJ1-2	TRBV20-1	TGCAGTGCTAGAAGTTGGACCGGAGATGGCTACACCTTC	CSARSWTGDGYTF
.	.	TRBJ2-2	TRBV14	TGTGCCAGCAGCCAAGGCATATACAACCCCGGGGAGCTGTTTTTT	CASSQGIYNPGELFF
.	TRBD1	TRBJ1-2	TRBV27	TGTGCCAGCAGTGGTTGGACAGGGACTCGCTCGACCTATGGCTACACCTTC	CASSGWTGTRSTYGYTF
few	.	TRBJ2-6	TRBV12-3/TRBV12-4	TGTGCCAGCAGTTTAGTTCCGGCACTGGCTGGGGCCAACGTCCTGACTTTC	CASSLVPALAGANVLTF
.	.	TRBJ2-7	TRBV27	TGTGCCAGCGCCGTACCGGGACTCCGAGGGGAGCAGTACTTC	CASAVPGLRGEQYF
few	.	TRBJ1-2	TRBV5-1	TGCGCCAGCAGGTTCCCAGCAGACGGCTACACCTTC	CASRFPADGYTF
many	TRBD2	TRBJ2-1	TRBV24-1	TGTGCCACCAGTCCCGTTAGCGGGCACAGCTCCTACAATGAGCAGTTCTTC	CATSPVSGHSSYNEQFF
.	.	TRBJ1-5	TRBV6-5	TGTGCCAGCAGTTACCTATTCCCGAAGCACAAGAATCAGCCCCAGCATTTT	CASSYLFPKHKNQPQHF
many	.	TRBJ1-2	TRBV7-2	TGCGCCAGCAGCCTTGGAGGCCCCTATGGCTACACCTTC	CASSLGGPYGYTF
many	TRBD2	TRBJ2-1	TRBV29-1	TGCAGCGTTGAAACCGCTAGCGGGAGTATTCGGAATGAGCAGTTCTTC	CSVETASGSIRNEQFF
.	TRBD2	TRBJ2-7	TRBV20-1	TGCAGTGCCACTAAACTAGCGTACGAGCAGTACTTC	CSATKLAYEQYF
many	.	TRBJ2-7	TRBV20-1	TGCAGTGCTAGACATGGGGGGCGGGGGTACGAGCAGTACTTC	CSARHGGRGYEQYF
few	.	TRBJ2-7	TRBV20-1	TGCAGTGCTTCCCATCCAAGCCCCCCTTACGAGCAGTACTTC	CSASHPSPPYEQYF